Many counts were recorded for the clone carrying this T cell receptor beta chain. Time point noted: newly diagnosed GD, antithyroid drugs for less than 3 months. PBMCs provided the RNA from which the TCR library was made. Each of the patients was recruited from an endocrinology department situated in Xi'an, China. In germline, CDR1 is MNHEY, CDR2 SMNVEV (reference sequence). The CDR3 is 15 residues long. The V end was cut by 5 bases, the J end by 5 bases, with 18 bases between. These data belong to a study of regulatory T cells in long-lasting Graves disease. Construction of TCR beta libraries relied on iRepertoire HTBI primers and on Arm-PCR targeting CDR3 regions. Original processing notes: Gene usage covered about 60 TRBV and more than twelve TRBJ segments. One entry per CDR3 protein, called by TCRdb with MiXCR from the multiplex PCR reads. It is TCRdb's table, rather than the study itself, that gives the V and J calls and clone size. Altogether 620,000 or so distinct CDR3 sequences are present, about 16% being singletons, with the ten largest covering 18%.

A further study also used this sample, focusing on T cells in Graves' hyperthyroidism and ophthalmopathy.

The sequences come from peripheral blood mononuclear cells (PBMCs), collected at new diagnosis, from a patient treated with antithyroid drugs. The sequence was obtained from a woman aged 30 to 39 with Graves disease. This sequence joins TRBV27 and TRBJ1-1, with D possibly TRBD1 on 6 matching bases. CDR3 bases: TGTGCCAGCAGTCCGATTGGGTGGGGGCCAACTGAAGCTTTCTTT. Amino acids: CASSPIGWGPTEAFF.